The present T cell receptor beta chain was sequenced within a study of T cell responses to AZD1222 COVID-19 vaccine. Whole-study findings and limits: Baseline seropositivity occurred in only a handful of AZD1222 recipients. There were mostly white British donors and more females than males, and clonal diversity was possibly underestimated.

Data came from immunoSEQ multiplex PCR; TCRdb stores just in-frame clones and leaves some out. This sample carries 150,000 to 180,000 clones, about nine tenths of them seen once, and the ten largest clones take 5.5% to 8%. This CDR3 has 15 amino acids. V shed 5 bases, J shed 3 bases, and the junction held 7 bases outside the gene matches. CDR1 is SGHAT, CDR2 FQNNGV, per germline. As to this clone: No antigen is known for it.

V usage is TRBV11-2 and J usage is TRBJ2-7; 10 bases are shared with TRBD1. The material sequenced was peripheral blood, taken after recovery from COVID-19. This TCR was recovered from an adult who had recovered from COVID-19. CDR3: CASSHRDRGFYEQYF. CDR3 nucleotides: TGTGCCAGCAGCCACCGGGACAGGGGCTTCTACGAGCAGTACTTC.